This entry describes one T cell receptor beta chain. Its matching antigen is unknown. The entry originates in a study of cytomegalovirus exposure and HLA in healthy donors. Study overall: In an early release, HLA-typed donors contributed some 80 million unique TCR sequences.

Study conclusions and caveats: Presence/absence comparisons presumed near-even sequencing depth among donors.

The study ran its PCR with 60 Vbeta and 13 Jbeta primers. The data were produced by immunoSEQ multiplex PCR, yet TCRdb's version contains in-frame clones alone and is incomplete. This sample has 150,000 or so clones, with around 79% found just once. Sample: PBMCs. The clonotype was recovered from a man between 35 and 55 years old in good health and CMV-seropositive.

The CDR3 nucleotides read TGTGCCAGCAGTCCCCCTGACAGGTTATCGGGCTATGGCTACACCTTC. Residues: CASSPPDRLSGYGYTF. The chain links TRBV28 to TRBJ1-2; tentative D call: TRBD1 (6 bases). The V gene's germline CDR1 is MDHEN and CDR2 SYDVKM. The CDR3 sequence is 16 residues long. Trimming removed 5 bases at V and 4 bases at J, with 20 bases between.